Below, 28 T cell receptor beta chains from the same sample are listed, as sequenced in a study of T cells after yellow fever vaccination. TCRdb itself ran the 5' RACE reads through MiXCR, one entry per CDR3 protein. The sample holds about 120,000 distinct CDR3 sequences, 7.2% seen once. The source material was CD4+ T cells sorted from PBMCs, sampled approximately 40 days after the first yellow fever vaccination. These TCRs come from a young man who received the YFV17D yellow fever vaccine.

Ten or more counts support this clonotype. V is TRBV11-2 and J is TRBJ2-3; D may be TRBD1 or TRBD2 (5 bases each). The CDR3 runs to 14 residues. Trimming shortened V by 4 bases and J by 2 bases, and 10 bases separated the two germline ends. Germline V gene sequence: CDR1 SGHAT, CDR2 FQNNGV. CDR3 loop: CASSSGRHTDTQYF. The CDR3 nucleotides read TGTGCCAGCAGCTCGGGACGGCACACAGATACGCAGTATTTT. The entire variable domain, with the rest obtained from reference TRBV11-2 and TRBJ2-3, is as follows: EAGVAQSPRYKIIEKRQSVAFWCNPISGHATLYWYQQILGQGPKLLIQFQNNGVVDDSQLPKDRFSAERLKGVDSTLKIQPAKLEDSAVYLCASSSGRHTDTQYFGPGTRLTVL.

A few counts support this clonotype. The chain carries TRBV20-1 and TRBJ1-5; weak D call: TRBD1 (6 bases). CDR1 is DFQATT and CDR2 is SNEGSKA in the germline V gene (reference sequence). V was trimmed by 3 bases and J by 3 bases, leaving 12 bases between them. CDR3 length equals 14 residues. DNA for the CDR3: TGCAGTGCTAGGGGGGCTCGTCCCAATCAGCCCCAGCATTTT. Encoded protein: CSARGARPNQPQHF.

This clonotype was picked up many times. The V call is TRBV7-2, the J call TRBJ2-3; the D is unclear. The CDR3 consists of 15 residues. CDR1 is SGHTA, CDR2 FQGNSA, per germline. V gave up 5 bases and J gave up 0 bases, with 12 bases separating them. Here the CDR3 reads CASSPKYTSTDTQYF. The CDR3, as DNA: TGTGCCAGCAGCCCAAAGTATACTAGCACAGATACGCAGTATTTT.

This clonotype was recorded at least ten times. This chain links TRBV11-2 with TRBJ2-5; either TRBD1 or TRBD2 may fit D (5 bases each). V lost 3 bases and J 2 bases, leaving 10 bases between the germline ends. This CDR3 has 14 amino acids. Germline V gives CDR1 SGHAT, CDR2 FQNNGV. CDR3 sequence: CASSLNGAQETQYF. The DNA of the CDR3 is TGTGCCAGCAGCTTGAACGGGGCTCAAGAGACCCAGTACTTC.

This clonotype was picked up a small number of times. The chain uses TRBV18 and TRBJ1-1, with 7 bases that match TRBD1. CDR3 length: 15 residues. Germline V gene data show CDR1 as KGHSH and CDR2 as LQKENI. Trimming removed 6 bases from V and 0 bases from J; junction bases left unmatched: 7. The CDR3 loop is CASSSGGTMNTEAFF. The CDR3 region has the DNA TGTGCCAGCTCGTCAGGGGGAACCATGAACACTGAAGCTTTCTTT.

This clonotype was seen at least ten times. The J gene is TRBJ2-7, the V gene TRBV5-1; D uncertain. There are 11 residues in the CDR3. The germline V and J ends were trimmed by 0 bases and 10 bases, with 8 bases remaining between them. Germline values: CDR1 SGHRS, CDR2 YFSETQ. The CDR3 region is CASSLEGPQYF. The CDR3 DNA reads TGCGCCAGCAGCTTGGAGGGCCCTCAGTACTTC.

Worth noting for this clonotype: Germline is not matched at one junction end, which may reflect a read error. The chain carries TRBV19 and TRBJ2-1; TRBD2 matches 11 bases. The CDR3 covers 15 residues. Germline CDR1 LNHDA, CDR2 SQIVND (reference sequence). CDR3 DNA sequence: TGTGCCAGTAGACCCCTAGCGGGGGGCTACCATGAGCAGTTCTTC. Translation gives CASRPLAGGYHEQFF.

This clonotype was observed many times. The J gene is TRBJ2-1, the V gene TRBV12-3 or TRBV12-4, with TRBD1 identical over 9 bases. The CDR3 has 14 residues. The junction had 4 bases not matched to a gene; V was cut back by 4 bases and J by 6 bases. The CDR3 spells CASSSGDRVNEQFF. CDR3 in DNA: TGTGCCAGCAGTTCTGGGGACAGGGTCAATGAGCAGTTCTTC.

Note on this clonotype: A much larger clone lies one base from this, so it may be a read error. The rearrangement links TRBV7-2 to TRBJ2-5; no firm D call. The germline V gene encodes CDR1 SGHTA and CDR2 FQGNSA. This CDR3 contains 13 residues. Trimming stripped 5 bases from V and 5 bases from J, with 12 bases between. The CDR3 reads CASSGRLHETQYF. The CDR3 DNA follows: TGTGCCAGCAGCGGACGGCTACACGAGACCCAGTACTTC.

This clonotype occurred a few times. This chain connects TRBV5-7 to TRBJ2-3; the D is unclear. TRBV5-7 is recorded as an ORF, its role being uncertain. The CDR3 totals 17 residues. The V end was cut by 0 bases, the J end by 5 bases, with 19 bases between. CDR3 in DNA: TGTGCCAGCAGCTTGGCCAAGGCAGGAGAATCCCTAGATACGCAGTATTTT. Its translation is CASSLAKAGESLDTQYF.

This clonotype appeared many times. Mismatch with germline at one junction end may stem from a read error. The rearrangement uses TRBV2 and TRBJ1-2, with TRBD1 matching 7 bases. Germline assignment: CDR1 SNHLY and CDR2 FYNNEI. The CDR3 runs to 12 residues. The CDR3 protein is CASRLPGQLLSF. Written as DNA, the CDR3 is TGTGCCAGCAGGCTCCCGGGACAGCTACTATCCTTC.

This clonotype was picked up many times. The V gene is TRBV9, the J gene TRBJ1-2; 9 positions agree with TRBD1. The CDR3 covers 15 residues. The germline CDR1 and CDR2 sequences are SGDLS and YYNGEE. Trimming removed 4 bases from V and 2 bases from J; junction bases left unmatched: 6. The CDR3 sequence: CASSPKDRGNYGYTF. CDR3 bases: TGTGCCAGCAGCCCCAAGGACAGGGGCAACTATGGCTACACCTTC.

This clonotype was seen repeatedly, ten times or more. V usage is TRBV10-3 and J usage is TRBJ2-1; 10 nucleotides align to TRBD2. Germline V gene sequence: CDR1 ENHRY, CDR2 SYGVKD. V lost 6 bases to trimming and J lost 5 bases; unmatched junction nucleotides: 7. This CDR3 has 15 amino acids. CDR3: CAIRLERGGHNEQFF. CDR3 sequence (DNA): TGTGCCATCAGACTCGAGCGGGGGGGCCACAATGAGCAGTTCTTC.

This clonotype was seen ten or more times. V gene TRBV6-2 or TRBV6-3 combines with J gene TRBJ2-3; D remains unclear. Deletions cut 2 bases from V and 2 bases from J, with 26 bases between. CDR1 and CDR2 (germline): MNHEY, SVGEGT. The CDR3 is 20 residues long. The chain's CDR3 is CASSYMGLSRTEKDTDTQYF. CDR3 nucleotide sequence: TGTGCCAGCAGTTACATGGGATTATCTAGAACAGAAAAAGACACAGATACGCAGTATTTT.

This clonotype was observed at least ten times. The CDR3 bases are TGTGCCAGCAGGATGACGGGGACCTACGAGCAGTACTTC. Translating gives CASRMTGTYEQYF. This sequence joins TRBV12-3 or TRBV12-4 and TRBJ2-7, with D maybe TRBD2 (5 bases). The CDR3 covers 13 residues. V shed 6 bases and J shed 2 bases, with 11 bases lying between them.

The V call is TRBV30, the J call TRBJ1-2; D unclear. Trimming cost V 0 bases and J 4 bases, with 3 bases left between them. Germline lookup yields CDR1 GTSNPN and CDR2 SVGIG (reference sequence). The CDR3 length is 11 residues. The CDR3, as DNA: TGTGCCTGGAGTGTTGGCTATGGCTACACCTTC. This gives the protein CAWSVGYGYTF.

V gene TRBV12-3 or TRBV12-4 combines with J gene TRBJ2-3, with 10 positions matching TRBD2. The V gene end was trimmed by 5 bases and the J gene end by 5 bases; junction bases not matched to a gene: 16. This CDR3 is 18 amino acids long. The CDR3 DNA follows: TGTGCCAGCAGTCCCACCAGACCTGTAGCGGGGGGCGTAGATACGCAGTATTTT. Translating gives CASSPTRPVAGGVDTQYF.

As for this clonotype: This may arise from a read error, as a much more abundant clone is one base away. V usage is TRBV20-1 and J usage is TRBJ2-1; a weak D match, TRBD2 (5 bases). Per the germline V gene, CDR1 is DFQATT and CDR2 is SNEGSKA (reference sequence). This CDR3 is built from 14 residues. Trimming removed 1 base at V and 8 bases at J, with 15 bases between. CDR3 DNA: TGCAGTGCTAGAGGCGCGTACGGGGTCGATGAGCAGTTCTTC. It codes for CSARGAYGVDEQFF.

This clonotype came up a few times. V is TRBV21-1 and J is TRBJ1-1; TRBD1 is the table's D call, not checked against the DNA. TRBV21-1 is recorded as a pseudogene. This CDR3 comprises 15 residues. The chain's CDR3 is CASSKPGQENTEAFF. CDR3 nucleotide sequence: TGTGCCAGCAGCAAACCGGGACAGGAGAACACTGAAGCTTTCTTT.

This clonotype was seen many times. The chain carries TRBV6-1 and TRBJ2-1, with TRBD2 as a possible D gene (7 bases). The germline gives CDR1 MNHNS, CDR2 SASEGT. The CDR3 contains 15 residues. Between the trimmed V and J ends, which lost 6 bases and 10 bases, there was a span of 22 bases. In nucleotides, the CDR3 is TGTGCCAGCAGGGACAGCGTTCTGGGACTAAGGGAGCAGTTCTTC. It is translated as CASRDSVLGLREQFF.

This chain links TRBV19 with TRBJ1-1; 8 bases are a match to TRBD1. Germline V lookup: CDR1 LNHDA, CDR2 SQIVND (reference sequence). V lost 5 bases, J lost 3 bases, and 2 bases stayed unmatched. CDR3 length: 13 amino acids. Here the CDR3 reads CASSADRDTEAFF. The DNA of the CDR3 is TGTGCCAGTAGTGCGGACAGGGACACTGAAGCTTTCTTT.

The genes are TRBV7-7 and TRBJ2-2; D ambiguous. Germline V gives CDR1 SSHAT, CDR2 FNYEAQ (reference sequence). The CDR3 runs to 14 residues. V lost 5 bases and J 7 bases, leaving 14 bases between the germline ends. DNA for the CDR3: TGTGCCAGCAGCGCCGTAGGGTCCGGCGGGGAGCTGTTTTTT. It yields the protein CASSAVGSGGELFF.

This clonotype was counted ten times or more. This CDR3 reads CASSYPSRGSPLQPQHF. The CDR3 DNA is TGTGCCAGCAGTTACCCGAGTCGGGGGTCCCCTCTTCAGCCCCAGCATTTT. This chain links TRBV6-2 or TRBV6-3 with TRBJ1-5, with D maybe TRBD1 (5 bases). The germline CDR1 and CDR2 sequences are MNHEY and SVGEGT. V was pared by 2 bases and J by 6 bases, with 20 bases between. The CDR3 extends over 17 amino acids.

A remark on this clonotype: This may stem from a read error, because a much larger clone lies one nucleotide away. As the CDR3 is not closed by the conserved phenylalanine or tryptophan, this likely results from a read error. The V gene is TRBV5-1, the J gene TRBJ1-2; a weak D match, TRBD1 (5 bases). Germline loops: CDR1 SGHRS, CDR2 YFSETQ. With 2 bases removed from V and 4 bases from J, the gap between germline ends came to 9 bases. The CDR3 loop spans 13 amino acids. The CDR3 region has the DNA TGCGCCAGCAGCTTAGGGGATGTCTATGGCTACACCTGC. It encodes CASSLGDVYGYTC.

This clonotype is medium-sized within its sample. V is TRBV12-3 or TRBV12-4 and J is TRBJ2-1; perhaps D is TRBD1 or TRBD2 (5 bases each). The CDR3 totals 16 residues. V was pared by 5 bases and J by 5 bases, with 19 bases between. The CDR3 region has the DNA TGTGCCAGCAGTCCCCCCAGGGCTAGCCCTAACAATGAGCAGTTCTTC. This encodes CASSPPRASPNNEQFF.

As for this clonotype: A much larger clone differs from this one at a single base, so this may be a read error. V is TRBV20-1 and J is TRBJ1-4; D remains unclear. Trimming stripped 1 base from V and 13 bases from J, with 22 bases between. The V gene's germline CDR1 is DFQATT and CDR2 SNEGSKA (reference sequence). This CDR3 spans 15 amino acids. CDR3 DNA sequence: TGCAGTGCTAGAGCTTGGGTAGAAGGGCCGAGTAGACTGTTTTTT. This gives the protein CSARAWVEGPSRLFF.

This clonotype appeared many times. The chain recombines TRBV11-3 with TRBJ2-2; weak D call: TRBD1 (5 bases). Deletions cut 2 bases from V and 4 bases from J, with 8 bases between. Germline lookup yields CDR1 SGHNT and CDR2 YENEEA. CDR3 length: 14 residues. In nucleotides, the CDR3 is TGTGCCAGCAGCTTAAGGGGTAGCACCGGGGAGCTGTTTTTT. Its protein is CASSLRGSTGELFF.

At least ten counts were recorded for this clonotype. The chain links TRBV15 to TRBJ2-3; 7 positions match TRBD2. Germline lookup yields CDR1 LNHNV and CDR2 YYDKDF (reference sequence). This CDR3 has 18 amino acids. The trim removed 0 bases at V and 0 bases at J, leaving 9 bases unmatched. In DNA form, the CDR3 reads TGTGCCACCAGCAGAGATAACGTGGGGGGGTTCAGCACAGATACGCAGTATTTT. Translating gives CATSRDNVGGFSTDTQYF.